This section outlines one T cell receptor (beta chain) sequence together with its context. Libraries were prepared by immunoSEQ multiplex PCR; TCRdb keeps only in-frame clonotypes and omits some of them. The sample has millions of clones; 93% are singletons. After removal of 8 bases from V and 0 bases from J, the junction contained 1 base not matched to a gene. The CDR3 consists of 13 residues. From germline, CDR1 is LNHDA and CDR2 SQIVND (reference sequence). The record originates from a study of shared clonotypes between healthy human individuals. CD8 cells classed as naive were CD45RO-negative and positively selected for CCR7, excluding terminally differentiated effector memory CD45RA+ cells.

The receptor was derived from a man aged 18-30 years in good health. Some clones in this sample may be carry-over from other donors' samples. The specimen was naive CD8+ T cells from PBMCs. The chain combines TRBV19 with TRBJ2-1; 7 nucleotides agree with TRBD2. CDR3 bases: TGTGCCAGTGGACTAGACTCCTACAATGAGCAGTTCTTC. Translating it yields CASGLDSYNEQFF.